This T cell receptor beta chain was captured in a study of monozygotic twins with inflammatory bowel disease. Notes on this clonotype: Its antigen is currently unknown.

Germline lookup yields CDR1 SGHDT and CDR2 YYEEEE. The CDR3 extends over 16 amino acids. TCR libraries each used 3,500 to 4,500 ng of total RNA. Using TCRalpha and TCRbeta cDNA, the researchers carried out two nested PCRs that lasted roughly 16 and 10 cycles. TCRdb reanalyzed the 5' RACE reads and collapses them to one entry per CDR3 protein, without DNA. This table holds about 440,000 distinct CDR3 sequences. Study-level findings and limits: Relative clonotype sharing with others was diminished in IBD patients versus healthy twins, particularly with disease activity.

Sequenced: blood. The chain employs TRBV5-6 and TRBJ2-2; TCRdb selects TRBD1, and the lack of DNA leaves this call unchecked. This receptor was identified in a human donor with ulcerative colitis or Crohn's disease, or a healthy co-twin of an affected twin (not recorded which). The CDR3 reads CASSPAGQVDTGELFF.